Listed below are T cell receptor beta chains from one sample, sequenced in a study of vaccination and CD4 T cells after COVID-19. Antigens of these TCRs are unknown. TCRdb reprocessed the PCR reads via MiXCR and lists one record per CDR3 protein. The sample contains around 13,000 distinct CDR3 sequences, around 76% of which appear only once. Sequenced input: CD4+ T cells from blood, cultured in vitro. The source of these receptors is a human donor who had recovered from COVID-19. Each CDR3 is given with its conserved first and last residue. A D gene is named only where the DNA matches it firmly. Rows give clone size only sometimes, using once, few, many, or a class for an expanded clone.

TRBD2 | TRBJ2-3 | TRBV20-1 | few | TGCAGTGCTAGAGGACTAGCGGCTCGGACGCAGTATTTT | CSARGLAARTQYF
. | TRBJ1-3 | TRBV28 | few | TGTGCCAGCCGTGGCACGGGGGCTGGAAACACCATATATTTT | CASRGTGAGNTIYF
. | TRBJ1-6 | TRBV6-2/TRBV6-3 | . | TGTGCCAGCAGTTATCTGGACGATTCACCCCTCCACTTT | CASSYLDDSPLHF
. | TRBJ1-1 | TRBV6-5 | . | TGTGCCAGCAGTTACTCCAGGGGCACTGAAGCTTTCTTT | CASSYSRGTEAFF
TRBD1 | TRBJ1-6 | TRBV20-1 | . | TGCAGTGCTAGAGCCGGGACAGGGGGCCATAATTCACCCCTCCACTTT | CSARAGTGGHNSPLHF
. | TRBJ1-6 | TRBV19 | . | TGTGCCAGTAGTATCAGGCCGGGGAATTCACCCCTCCACTTT | CASSIRPGNSPLHF
TRBD1 | TRBJ2-7 | TRBV30 | . | TGTGCCTGGAGTGGAAGGACAGGCGGTACCTTCTACGAGCAGTACTTC | CAWSGRTGGTFYEQYF
TRBD1 | TRBJ1-5 | TRBV27 | . | TGTGCCAGCAGCCACTCCACAGGGGGAGGTAGCAATCAGCCCCAGCATTTT | CASSHSTGGGSNQPQHF
TRBD1 | TRBJ1-1 | TRBV6-1 | . | TGTGCCAGCAGGGGGACAGCGAACACTGAAGCTTTCTTT | CASRGTANTEAFF
. | TRBJ1-5 | TRBV7-2 | few | TGTGCCAGCAGCTTAGTCCCAGGGGCAAGCAATCAGCCCCAGCATTTT | CASSLVPGASNQPQHF
TRBD1 | TRBJ1-1 | TRBV28 | . | TGTGCCAGCAGTTCAGGGGGCACTGAAGCTTTCTTT | CASSSGGTEAFF
. | TRBJ2-2 | TRBV12-3/TRBV12-4 | . | TGTGCCAGCAGCCGTGGCGGGGCGGTGAACACCGGGGAGCTGTTTTTT | CASSRGGAVNTGELFF
. | TRBJ2-7 | TRBV6-1 | . | TGTGCCAGCAGTCGAACGCCAGGGGTTGGCACCTACGAGCAGTACTTC | CASSRTPGVGTYEQYF